These 22 T cell receptor beta chains originate from one sample sequenced in a study of cytomegalovirus exposure and HLA in healthy donors. The primer mix had 60 Vbeta and 13 Jbeta primers. Assay used: immunoSEQ multiplex PCR; TCRdb lists only in-frame clones, some missing. In the table there are over 130,000 clones, over 75% of which are singletons. Material: PBMCs. The receptors were sampled from a man over 45 in good health and CMV-seronegative.

This CDR3 reads CASDLQGDGYGYTF. CDR3 sequence (DNA): TGTGCCAGTGATTTACAGGGCGACGGCTATGGCTACACCTTC. The chain employs TRBV6-1 and TRBJ1-2, with D perhaps TRBD1 (6 bases). The CDR3 sequence is 14 residues long. The V end lost 9 bases, the J end lost 4 bases, and 18 bases lay between the germline ends. Looked up from germline, CDR1 is MNHNS and CDR2 is SASEGT.

The chain carries TRBV5-6 and TRBJ2-1; 8 bases fit TRBD2. This CDR3 comprises 14 residues. The trim removed 4 bases at V and 4 bases at J, leaving 4 bases unmatched. Germline V CDR1 and CDR2: SGHDT, YYEEEE. Written as DNA, the CDR3 is TGTGCCAGCAGCCAACTAGCGGCTTACAATGAGCAGTTCTTC. Amino acids: CASSQLAAYNEQFF.

The chain combines TRBV19 with TRBJ1-2; TRBD1 aligns across 9 bases. Trimming cost V 6 bases and J 6 bases; bases outside gene matches: 14. Germline-derived CDR1 and CDR2 are LNHDA and SQIVND (reference sequence). The CDR3 contains 16 residues. This CDR3 is CASSLLDRGSFNGYTF. The CDR3 nucleotides are TGTGCCAGTAGCCTACTGGACAGGGGCTCCTTTAATGGCTACACCTTC.

The V call is TRBV5-6, the J call TRBJ1-1, with TRBD1 matching over 8 bases. The V gene's germline CDR1 is SGHDT and CDR2 YYEEEE. This CDR3 is 16 amino acids long. V lost 0 bases and J lost 5; bases outside the gene matches: 9. In DNA form, the CDR3 reads TGTGCCAGCAGCTTGGTCTCAGGGGGCTGGGGAACTGAAGCTTTCTTT. Encoded protein: CASSLVSGGWGTEAFF. The complete variable domain, with remaining parts taken from reference TRBV5-6 and TRBJ1-1, reads DAGVTQSPTHLIKTRGQQVTLRCSPKSGHDTVSWYQQALGQGPQFIFQYYEEEERQRGNFPDRFSGHQFPNYSSELNVNALLLGDSALYLCASSLVSGGWGTEAFFGQGTRLTVV.

The rearrangement uses TRBV25-1 and TRBJ1-4, with 7 bases matching TRBD1. CDR1 and CDR2 from the germline V gene are MGHDK and SYGVNS. CDR3 length equals 16 residues. V gave up 5 bases and J gave up 6 bases; unmatched junction bases: 12. CDR3 coding DNA: TGTGCCAGCAGTTTAGGGACAGAAGGATATCATGAAAAACTGTTTTTT. Amino acid sequence: CASSLGTEGYHEKLFF.

This clone showed up just a few times. The chain employs TRBV5-1 and TRBJ2-1, with D possibly being TRBD2 (5 bases). The CDR3 contains 15 residues. CDR1 is SGHRS, CDR2 YFSETQ, per germline. V was trimmed by 4 bases and J by 0 bases, leaving 11 bases between them. This CDR3 reads CASSPTTISYNEQFF. The CDR3 bases are TGCGCCAGCAGCCCGACTACCATCTCCTACAATGAGCAGTTCTTC.

This chain links TRBV5-1 with TRBJ2-2, with 9 bases fitting TRBD2. V lost 3 bases to trimming and J lost 4 bases; unmatched junction nucleotides: 10. Germline CDR1 and CDR2: SGHRS and YFSETQ. CDR3 length: 17 amino acids. For the CDR3, the DNA is TGCGCCAGCAGCTCAAACATAGCGGGAGTTGCCACCGGGGAGCTGTTTTTT. This encodes CASSSNIAGVATGELFF.

CDR3 in DNA: TGTGCCAGCAGCTTAGACCGGGGGGCAATGTACTTC. Protein product: CASSLDRGAMYF. This rearrangement joins TRBV7-9 to TRBJ2-7; D might be TRBD2 (7 bases). Trimming removed 1 base from V and 12 bases from J, with 13 bases in between. This CDR3 is built from 12 residues. CDR1 SEHNR and CDR2 FQNEAQ come from the germline V gene (reference sequence).

The genes are TRBV2 and TRBJ2-7; 7 positions match TRBD2. CDR1 is SNHLY and CDR2 is FYNNEI in the germline V gene. Trimming at V came to 7 bases and at J to 7 bases, leaving 7 bases not matched to a gene. The CDR3 spans 12 residues. The CDR3 here is CASKASGFEQYF. Here the CDR3 DNA reads TGTGCCAGCAAGGCTAGCGGTTTTGAGCAGTACTTC.

The chain joins TRBV5-1 to TRBJ2-5; D not resolved. The germline V and J ends were trimmed by 3 bases and 5 bases, with 14 bases remaining between them. The CDR3 runs 14 residues. Germline V lookup: CDR1 SGHRS, CDR2 YFSETQ. The CDR3 is CASSSEAHRETQYF. The CDR3 DNA is TGCGCCAGCAGCTCCGAGGCACACCGGGAGACCCAGTACTTC.

The V and J genes are TRBV30 and TRBJ1-2, with 8 bases aligning to TRBD1. J gave up 7 bases and V 3 bases, and 10 bases lay outside the gene matches. The CDR3 runs to 14 residues. Germline lookup yields CDR1 GTSNPN and CDR2 SVGIG (reference sequence). The CDR3 DNA reads TGTGCCTGGAGCCGGGACAGGAAGAAGGTTGGCTACACCTTC. Its protein product is CAWSRDRKKVGYTF. Based on the CDR3 plus reference TRBV30 and TRBJ1-2, the full variable domain is SQTIHQWPATLVQPVGSPLSLECTVEGTSNPNLYWYRQAAGRGLQLLFYSVGIGQISSEVPQNLSASRPQDRQFILSSKKLLLSDSGFYLCAWSRDRKKVGYTFGSGTRLTVV.

J is TRBJ1-5 and V is TRBV6-6; TRBD1 aligns across 8 bases. V shed 6 bases and J 7 bases; nucleotides not matched to a gene: 5. The CDR3 totals 13 residues. The V gene's germline CDR1 is MNHNY and CDR2 SVGAGI (reference sequence). CDR3 in amino acids: CASRLTGDQPQHF. CDR3 DNA sequence: TGTGCCAGCAGACTGACAGGGGACCAGCCCCAGCATTTT.

The genes are TRBV5-1 and TRBJ2-5, with 14 nucleotides matching TRBD2. The V segment lost 4 bases and the J segment 2 bases; nucleotides outside the gene matches: 7. Per the germline V gene, CDR1 is SGHRS and CDR2 is YFSETQ. The CDR3 extends over 17 amino acids. The CDR3 bases are TGCGCCAGCAGCCTGGGACTAGCGGGAGACCAGCAAGAGACCCAGTACTTC. Protein sequence: CASSLGLAGDQQETQYF.

The V and J genes are TRBV4-1 and TRBJ1-1; 9 nucleotides line up with TRBD1. The CDR3 runs to 15 residues. CDR1 is MGHRA and CDR2 is YSYEKL in the germline V gene. Trimming cost V 2 bases and J 4 bases; bases outside gene matches: 5. The CDR3 DNA is TGCGCCAGCAGCCAACCTGGGACAGGGACCACTGAAGCTTTCTTT. Translated: CASSQPGTGTTEAFF.

V usage is TRBV5-3 and J usage is TRBJ1-4; D remains ambiguous. TRBV5-3 belongs to the ORF category, with a function that is uncertain. CDR3 size: 17 residues. Trimming took off 1 base at V and 3 bases at J, with 16 bases between the two ends. The CDR3 region is CARSLSVEERANEKLFF. CDR3 coding DNA: TGTGCCAGAAGCTTGTCGGTGGAGGAGAGGGCTAATGAAAAACTGTTTTTT.

CDR3 sequence: CASSQETIRETQYF. For the CDR3, the DNA is TGCGCCAGCAGCCAAGAAACTATTAGGGAGACCCAGTACTTC. V and J are TRBV4-1 and TRBJ2-5; no definite D call. Deletions cut 0 bases from V and 5 bases from J, with 10 bases between. CDR3 size: 14 residues. CDR1 is MGHRA and CDR2 is YSYEKL in the germline V gene.

The V and J genes are TRBV10-3 and TRBJ2-3; 16 positions match TRBD2. CDR3 length equals 19 residues. The V gene's germline CDR1 is ENHRY and CDR2 SYGVKD. J was trimmed by 2 bases and V by 6 bases; bases with no gene match: 11. In nucleotides, the CDR3 is TGTGCCATCAGACCTACCCCGGGACTAGCGGGGGGGCCCACAGATACGCAGTATTTT. This encodes CAIRPTPGLAGGPTDTQYF.

Points on this clone: Its ends do not fully match the called genes, so a read error is possible. The rearrangement uses TRBV7-7 and TRBJ1-5, with 8 bases matching TRBD1. Germline assignment: CDR1 SSHAT and CDR2 FNYEAQ (reference sequence). The CDR3 runs 13 residues. The CDR3 DNA sequence: TGTGCTAGCAGCCTGGACAGGGATCAGCCCCAGCATTTT. Encoded protein: CASSLDRDQPQHF.

The genes are TRBV11-3 and TRBJ1-1, with a possible D match to TRBD1 (6 bases). V lost 3 bases to trimming and J lost 3 bases, with 11 bases between them. The CDR3 has 14 amino acids. The germline CDR1 and CDR2 sequences are SGHNT and YENEEA. CDR3 protein: CASSLRGPDTEAFF. The DNA for the CDR3 is TGTGCCAGCAGCTTGCGGGGGCCTGACACTGAAGCTTTCTTT.

This rearrangement joins TRBV7-8 to TRBJ2-3; 7 bases map to TRBD2. This CDR3 is 14 amino acids long. The ends lost 8 bases at V and 1 base at J; junction bases unmatched: 6. Per germline, CDR1 SGHVS and CDR2 FQNEAQ. CDR3 sequence: CASCSAGGTDTQYF. The CDR3 nucleotides read TGTGCCAGCTGCTCGGCGGGGGGCACAGATACGCAGTATTTT.

This chain connects TRBV12-5 to TRBJ1-1, with 8 bases lining up with TRBD1. This CDR3 region has 12 residues. J gave up 1 base and V 9 bases, and 1 base lay outside the gene matches. Germline-derived CDR1 and CDR2 are LGHNT and FRNRAP. CDR3 region: CASGQGNTEAFF. DNA for the CDR3: TGTGCTAGCGGACAGGGGAACACTGAAGCTTTCTTT.

The chain links TRBV6-4 to TRBJ2-3, with a weak D call TRBD2 (5 bases). The CDR3 contains 15 residues. Trimming pared 0 bases from V and 4 bases from J, leaving 11 bases between. CDR1 MRHNA and CDR2 SNTAGT come from the germline V gene. This CDR3 is CASSDSASPPDTQYF. The CDR3 nucleotides read TGTGCCAGCAGTGACTCGGCTAGCCCCCCAGATACGCAGTATTTT.